This TCR beta chain was identified in a study of beta chain features in type 1 diabetes (dated by TCRdb to 2016 to 2019). With regard to the full study: Mean age, gender distribution, total cell number and subset yield were not different between patients and healthy donors. Across all samples, roughly 110,000,000 sorted cells were examined, and cell number per subset correlated strongly with RNA yield. In the study, TCRB repertoires of sorted circulating CD4+ T cell subsets from recently diagnosed type 1 diabetes patients were compared with those of matched healthy donors. Naive and central memory subsets were obtained from all 30 or so donors, but regulatory and stem cell-like memory subsets were isolated from only 8 patients and roughly 8 healthy donors. Broad study findings and their caveats: Naive, central memory and regulatory TCRB repertoires appeared to be more similar among patients than among healthy donors. Fewer insertions and more nucleotide deletions at VDJ recombination sites were observed in patients with type 1 diabetes, implying thymic rearrangement abnormalities. In all four CD4+ subsets, TCRB CDR3 length was moderately but significantly shorter in type 1 diabetes patients. Because the HLA sub-analyses included only small numbers of individuals, any influence of HLA type on TCRB rearrangement was left unresolved. PCR may preferentially amplify shorter templates, but because patient and control samples were amplified and corrected together, any resulting skew would affect both groups equally. Because cDNA rather than genomic DNA was sequenced, highly expressing activated cells could have been over-represented, although no difference in activation and CD3 levels was found between groups.

A single peripheral blood draw of about 116 mL on average was collected from each donor into heparinised tubes. Using a panel that included CD45RO, CCR7, CD25, CD127, CD95 and CD27, naive, central memory, regulatory and stem cell-like memory CD4+ T cells were sorted on a BD FACSAria II. All sorted populations exceeded 95% purity. PBMCs were isolated right away by Lymphoprep density gradient centrifugation and were stained directly, without culture. To minimize batch effects, samples were stained and sorted in pairs, one healthy donor with one patient per experiment. The entire amount of isolated RNA was reverse transcribed using the High Capacity cDNA Reverse Transcription Kit, so the sequenced TCRB transcripts were expressed ones. Naive, central memory and regulatory T cell samples underwent deep immunoSEQ sequencing, averaging around 3.6 million total reads per sample. After sorted cells were lysed in RLT buffer, RNA was extracted with DNase-treated RNeasy Micro or Mini kits, with the choice depending on cell number. Each cell subset was processed separately to prevent cross-contamination, with patient and healthy donor samples processed together. The immunoSEQ multiplex PCR was used to amplify TCRB sequences from cDNA, yielding 87-bp fragments that span the CDR3 region. The amplicons were sequenced using the Illumina HiSeq platform. The original methods were these. PCR bias was corrected computationally using synthetic template baselines, and reads within Hamming distance 2 were collapsed, with unmergeable singletons discarded. By aligning reads against IMGT, V, D and J genes, CDR3 length, and insertions or deletions at six rearrangement sites were assigned. Within each subset, clonotype counts were normalized to sorted cell number, after which true diversity and Gini coefficients were computed with the tcR R package. Repertoire sharing was quantified using the overlap coefficient calculated on TCRB nucleotide sequences. Out-of-frame TCRB sequences from naive cells were analyzed to stand in for the pre-selection repertoire. Sourced from immuneACCESS, this table was stored by TCRdb with only in-frame sequences that have V and J called. A share of the clones is absent; for the studies checked, an unresolved V gene accounts for under half, and the remainder has no known explanation. That table furnishes V, J and clone size, whereas the DNA furnished D and trimming. The sample profile shows some 330,000 clones; roughly 12% of them were found once. Over 0.008% of the sample lies in the top ten.

On this clone: Its antigen is currently not known. Base qualities are not at hand, and no much larger clone is one base apart.

This TCR derives from a woman under 30 with type 1 diabetes. The sequenced material came from naive CD4+ T cells from blood. The sample's cell subset or site, from its label and the paper: true naive CD4+ T cells.

CDR3 sequence: CASGQTHTEAFF. The nucleotide sequence is TGTGCCAGCGGACAGACACACACTGAAGCTTTCTTT. The chain links TRBV7-9 with TRBJ1-1; a weak D assignment points to TRBD1 (6 bases agree). Looking up the germline V gene (reference sequence) yields CDR1 SEHNR and CDR2 FQNEAQ. The V and J ends are trimmed by 8 bases and 3 bases, leaving 10 bases between them. The CDR3 measures 12 amino acids from cysteine to phenylalanine. Kept here is only the CDR3 DNA, which spans 36 bases and is read in frame from base 1.